A single sample gave rise to the 20 T cell receptor beta chains below, sequenced in a study of T cells in tuberculosis. Profiling relied on immunoSEQ multiplex PCR, and the TCRdb table lists in-frame clones only, not all of them. The table has 25,000 to 35,000 clones, 90% to 95% seen once. Sequencing was done on a sample of PBMCs. The source of these receptors is a donor aged 10 to 29 with latent tuberculosis or without tuberculosis infection.

The chain joins TRBV2 to TRBJ2-3, with 11 bases fitting TRBD1. V was pared by 6 bases and J by 3 bases, with 5 bases of the junction left unmatched. The germline V gene has CDR1 SNHLY and CDR2 FYNNEI. The CDR3 consists of 15 residues. The CDR3 spells CASSKDRGRTDTQYF. The CDR3 DNA is TGTGCCAGCAGCAAGGACAGGGGGCGTACAGATACGCAGTATTTT. Full variable domain (missing parts from reference TRBV2 and TRBJ2-3): EPEVTQTPSHQVTQMGQEVILRCVPISNHLYFYWYRQILGQKVEFLVSFYNNEISEKSEIFDDQFSVERPDGSNFTLKIRSTKLEDSAMYFCASSKDRGRTDTQYFGPGTRLTVL.

The chain links TRBV19 to TRBJ2-7; 9 bases are shared with TRBD1. Germline-derived CDR1 and CDR2 are LNHDA and SQIVND (reference sequence). V lost 3 bases, J lost 3 bases, and 9 bases stayed unmatched. The length of the CDR3 is 16 residues. The CDR3 reads CASSIGRTGVHYEQYF. DNA for the CDR3: TGTGCCAGTAGTATCGGGCGGACAGGGGTCCACTACGAGCAGTACTTC.

This rearrangement joins TRBV5-1 to TRBJ1-3; TRBD1 matches 8 bases. Trimming removed 1 base from V and 1 base from J; junction bases left unmatched: 7. Germline-derived CDR1 and CDR2 are SGHRS and YFSETQ. The CDR3 totals 17 residues. The CDR3 coding sequence is TGCGCCAGCAGCTTGCGAGGACAGGGTTCTTCTGGAAACACCATATATTTT. Translating gives CASSLRGQGSSGNTIYF.

This sequence joins TRBV9 and TRBJ1-2; the match to TRBD1 covers 10 bases. V lost 5 bases, J lost 5 bases, and 6 bases stayed unmatched. Germline V gene lookup returns CDR1 SGDLS and CDR2 YYNGEE. This CDR3 is built from 14 residues. CDR3 sequence reads: CASRGDRGGYGYTF. In nucleotides, the CDR3 is TGTGCCAGCAGAGGGGACAGGGGAGGATATGGCTACACCTTC.

This chain connects TRBV11-2 to TRBJ1-3; no reliable D call. The CDR3 totals 15 residues. V lost 4 bases and J lost 4, with 14 bases in between. Germline V gives CDR1 SGHAT, CDR2 FQNNGV. CDR3 residues: CASSSEWARGNTIYF. The DNA of the CDR3 is TGTGCCAGCAGCTCCGAATGGGCCCGGGGAAACACCATATATTTT.

The chain combines TRBV27 with TRBJ1-5, with 7 bases fitting TRBD1. The CDR3 is 16 residues long. CDR1 is MNHEY and CDR2 is SMNVEV in the germline V gene (reference sequence). The junction had 10 bases not matched to a gene; V was cut back by 5 bases and J by 3 bases. Here the CDR3 DNA reads TGTGCCAGCAGTGCCGGGACAGCTACCCTCAATCAGCCCCAGCATTTT. Its protein is CASSAGTATLNQPQHF.

The chain is built from TRBV2 and TRBJ1-1, with D uncertain. Trimming stripped 6 bases from V and 7 bases from J, with 9 bases between. Germline lookup yields CDR1 SNHLY and CDR2 FYNNEI. This CDR3 is built from 11 residues. Here the CDR3 reads CASRLDGEAFF. The CDR3 DNA follows: TGTGCCAGCAGACTTGATGGTGAAGCTTTCTTT.

The chain recombines TRBV7-9 with TRBJ2-5, with 7 bases identical to TRBD1. The CDR3 totals 14 residues. The V segment lost 4 bases and the J segment 3 bases; nucleotides outside the gene matches: 5. In germline, CDR1 is SEHNR, CDR2 FQNEAQ (reference sequence). CDR3 in DNA: TGTGCCAGCAGCTCAAACACAGGGGAAGAGACCCAGTACTTC. This gives the protein CASSSNTGEETQYF.

This clone was counted between two and nine times. The chain combines TRBV4-1 with TRBJ2-2; D is unclear. The CDR3 is 13 amino acids. Looked up from germline, CDR1 is MGHRA and CDR2 is YSYEKL. The ends were cut back, 0 bases at V and 6 bases at J, with 5 bases in the middle. CDR3 protein: CASSQDRPGELFF. The CDR3 region has the DNA TGCGCCAGCAGCCAAGATCGTCCCGGGGAGCTGTTTTTT.

The chain has TRBV4-1 and TRBJ1-3; D possibly corresponds to TRBD1 (6 bases). The V and J ends lost 5 bases and 2 bases respectively, with 16 bases between them. This CDR3 has 16 amino acids. From germline, CDR1 is MGHRA and CDR2 YSYEKL. DNA for the CDR3: TGCGCCAGCAGCTCAACAGGGCTCGCTACTGGAAACACCATATATTTT. Encoded protein: CASSSTGLATGNTIYF.

The genes are TRBV28 and TRBJ1-2; maybe TRBD1 (5 bases). Trimming left V 7 bases short and J 8 bases short, with 14 bases between. CDR3 length: 12 residues. CDR1 is MDHEN and CDR2 is SYDVKM in the germline V gene. CDR3 DNA sequence: TGTGCCAGCAATATAGGGGTTAGCGGCTACACCTTC. This translates into CASNIGVSGYTF.

The chain employs TRBV30 and TRBJ1-5, with 7 bases fitting TRBD1. CDR1 GTSNPN and CDR2 SVGIG come from the germline V gene (reference sequence). CDR3 length equals 13 residues. Trimming cost V 3 bases and J 8 bases; bases outside gene matches: 7. The CDR3 spells CAWSDRDAEPQHF. The CDR3 nucleotides read TGTGCCTGGAGCGACAGGGACGCCGAGCCCCAGCATTTT.

The chain employs TRBV20-1 and TRBJ1-2, with 8 bases aligning to TRBD1. There are 10 residues in the CDR3. The germline gives CDR1 DFQATT, CDR2 SNEGSKA (reference sequence). V lost 6 bases to trimming and J lost 12 bases; unmatched junction nucleotides: 6. The CDR3 DNA reads TGCAGTGCGCGGACAGGGCATCACACCTTC. Its translation: CSARTGHHTF.

This sequence joins TRBV5-4 and TRBJ2-7; 9 bases are a match to TRBD2. Trimming at V came to 2 bases and at J to 1 base, leaving 7 bases not matched to a gene. Germline CDR1 is SGHNT and CDR2 is YYREEE (reference sequence). The CDR3 totals 16 residues. CDR3 DNA sequence: TGTGCCAGCAGCTTTATAGCGGGAGCAGCATCCTACGAGCAGTACTTC. Translation: CASSFIAGAASYEQYF.

This chain links TRBV28 with TRBJ1-6; D remains unclear. CDR1 MDHEN and CDR2 SYDVKM come from the germline V gene. V lost 4 bases, J lost 11 bases, and 9 bases lay in between. CDR3 length equals 12 residues. The CDR3, as DNA: TGTGCCAGCAGTTCGGGCGGGGCACCCCTCCACTTT. Translated: CASSSGGAPLHF.

The chain has TRBV7-9 and TRBJ1-3; 10 bases line up with TRBD1. J gave up 4 bases and V 5 bases, and 5 bases lay outside the gene matches. The CDR3 has 15 amino acids. Per the germline V gene, CDR1 is SEHNR and CDR2 is FQNEAQ (reference sequence). CDR3 protein: CASSARQGAGNTIYF. In DNA form, the CDR3 reads TGTGCCAGCAGCGCCCGACAGGGGGCAGGAAACACCATATATTTT.

V usage is TRBV18 and J usage is TRBJ1-1; 7 positions agree with TRBD1. V shed 4 bases, J shed 3 bases, and the junction held 14 bases outside the gene matches. In germline, CDR1 is KGHSH, CDR2 LQKENI. CDR3 length equals 17 residues. CDR3 region: CASSHRQGVWGDTEAFF. The CDR3 DNA is TGTGCCAGCTCACATAGACAGGGAGTGTGGGGAGACACTGAAGCTTTCTTT.

The count of this clone is one. The chain has TRBV10-2 and TRBJ2-7; 8 nucleotides agree with TRBD1. V shed 3 bases and J 2 bases; nucleotides not matched to a gene: 6. The CDR3 runs to 15 residues. Germline values: CDR1 WSHSY, CDR2 SAAADI. In DNA, the CDR3 is TGCGCCAGCAGTGATGGGCAGGGGGCGACCTACGAGCAGTACTTC. It codes for CASSDGQGATYEQYF.

The chain uses TRBV7-8 and TRBJ1-1; 7 bases match TRBD1. The germline V gene encodes CDR1 SGHVS and CDR2 FQNEAQ. Trimming cost V 2 bases and J 9 bases; bases outside gene matches: 9. This CDR3 is built from 14 residues. As DNA, the CDR3 is TGTGCCAGCAGCTTACCCCGACAGGGTAGGAAAGCTTTCTTT. Its protein product is CASSLPRQGRKAFF.

The chain links TRBV28 to TRBJ2-1; D gene ambiguous. The CDR3 is 14 residues long. V shed 2 bases and J shed 5 bases, with 10 bases lying between them. Per germline, CDR1 MDHEN and CDR2 SYDVKM. The CDR3 sequence: CASSLGQMNNEQFF. The DNA of the CDR3 is TGTGCCAGCAGTTTAGGGCAGATGAACAATGAGCAGTTCTTC.